This record concerns one T cell receptor beta chain sequence. Its antigen is currently unknown. This table comes from immunoSEQ multiplex PCR, and its TCRdb copy is limited to in-frame clones, with some not included. This table holds 55,000 to 80,000 clones, around 93% found once. V shed 4 bases and J 4 bases; nucleotides not matched to a gene: 5. The CDR3 has 15 residues. Germline assignment: CDR1 MNHEY and CDR2 SMNVEV (reference sequence). These data are taken from a study of PD-1 blockade in classical Hodgkin lymphoma. Points from the study as a whole: For complete responders, baseline diversity was comparable to that of newly diagnosed patients.

After autologous stem cell transplantation all patients relapsed, and prior brentuximab vedotin exposure differed between cohorts. The source of this sequence is a human donor with classical Hodgkin lymphoma. This sequence joins TRBV27 and TRBJ2-3; 10 nucleotides agree with TRBD2. The sequencing used peripheral blood mononuclear cells (PBMCs), collected at baseline. The DNA for the CDR3 is TGTGCCAGCAGTTACGGAGCGGGAGGGGCAGATACGCAGTATTTT. Its translation is CASSYGAGGADTQYF.